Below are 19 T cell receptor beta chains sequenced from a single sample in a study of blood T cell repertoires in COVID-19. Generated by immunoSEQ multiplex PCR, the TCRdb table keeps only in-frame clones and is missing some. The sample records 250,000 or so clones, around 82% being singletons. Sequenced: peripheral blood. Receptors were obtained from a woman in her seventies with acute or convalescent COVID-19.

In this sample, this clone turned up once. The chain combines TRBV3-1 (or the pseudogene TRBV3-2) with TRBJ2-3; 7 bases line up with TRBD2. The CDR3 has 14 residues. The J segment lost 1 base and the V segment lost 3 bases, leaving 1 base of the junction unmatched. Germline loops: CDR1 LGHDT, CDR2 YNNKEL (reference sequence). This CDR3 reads CASSQAGGTDTQYF. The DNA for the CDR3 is TGTGCCAGCAGCCAGGCGGGGGGCACAGATACGCAGTATTTT.

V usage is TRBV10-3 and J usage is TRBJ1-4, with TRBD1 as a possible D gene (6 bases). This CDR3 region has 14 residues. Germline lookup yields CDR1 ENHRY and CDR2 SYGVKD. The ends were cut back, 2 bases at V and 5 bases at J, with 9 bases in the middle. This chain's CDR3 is CAISERQGNEKLFF. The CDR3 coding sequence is TGTGCCATCAGTGAGAGGCAGGGGAATGAAAAACTGTTTTTT.

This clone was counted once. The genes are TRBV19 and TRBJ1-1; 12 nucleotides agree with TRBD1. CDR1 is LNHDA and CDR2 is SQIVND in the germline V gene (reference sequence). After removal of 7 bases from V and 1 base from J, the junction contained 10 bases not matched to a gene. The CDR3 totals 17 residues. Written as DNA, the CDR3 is TGTGCCAGTAAGTTCGGGACAGGGGGCGCTTGGAACACTGAAGCTTTCTTT. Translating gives CASKFGTGGAWNTEAFF. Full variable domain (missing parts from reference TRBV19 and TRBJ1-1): DGGITQSPKYLFRKEGQNVTLSCEQNLNHDAMYWYRQDPGQGLRLIYYSQIVNDFQKGDIAEGYSVSREKKESFPLTVTSAQKNPTAFYLCASKFGTGGAWNTEAFFGQGTRLTVV.

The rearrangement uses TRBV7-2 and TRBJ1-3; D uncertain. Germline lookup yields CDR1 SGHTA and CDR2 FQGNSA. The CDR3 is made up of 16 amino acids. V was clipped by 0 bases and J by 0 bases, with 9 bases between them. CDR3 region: CASSLAPGNSGNTIYF. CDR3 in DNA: TGTGCCAGCAGCTTAGCGCCCGGTAACTCTGGAAACACCATATATTTT.

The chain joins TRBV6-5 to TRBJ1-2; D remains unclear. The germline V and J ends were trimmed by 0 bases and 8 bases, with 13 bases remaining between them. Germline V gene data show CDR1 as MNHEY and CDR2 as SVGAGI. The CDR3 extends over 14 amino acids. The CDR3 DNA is TGTGCCAGCAGTTACTCGGAGGCAGCTAGGGGCTACACCTTC. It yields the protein CASSYSEAARGYTF.

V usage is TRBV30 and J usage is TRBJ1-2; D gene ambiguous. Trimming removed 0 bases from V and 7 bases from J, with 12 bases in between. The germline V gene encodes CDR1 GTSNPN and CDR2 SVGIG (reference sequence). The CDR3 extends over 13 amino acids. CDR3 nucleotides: TGTGCCTGGAGTGTACGGGGAGGGTTTGGCTACACCTTC. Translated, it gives CAWSVRGGFGYTF.

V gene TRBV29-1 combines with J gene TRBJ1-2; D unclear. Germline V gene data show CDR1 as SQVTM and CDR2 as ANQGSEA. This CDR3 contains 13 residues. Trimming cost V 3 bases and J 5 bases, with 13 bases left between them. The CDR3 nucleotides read TGCAGCGTTGAGGGTCGGACTGAATATGGCTACACCTTC. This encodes CSVEGRTEYGYTF.

The CDR3 reads CASSDGQGEQYF. CDR3 nucleotide sequence: TGCGCCAGCAGCGACGGACAGGGCGAGCAGTACTTC. The rearrangement joins TRBV5-1 to TRBJ2-7, with 8 bases matching TRBD1. The CDR3 runs to 12 residues. The V segment lost 4 bases and the J segment 6 bases; nucleotides outside the gene matches: 3. CDR1 is SGHRS and CDR2 is YFSETQ in the germline V gene.

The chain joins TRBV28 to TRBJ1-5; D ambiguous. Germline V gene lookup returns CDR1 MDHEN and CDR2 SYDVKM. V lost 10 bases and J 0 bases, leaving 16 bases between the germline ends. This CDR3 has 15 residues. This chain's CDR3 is CATLYWADSNQPQHF. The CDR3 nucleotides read TGTGCCACCCTCTACTGGGCTGATAGCAATCAGCCCCAGCATTTT.

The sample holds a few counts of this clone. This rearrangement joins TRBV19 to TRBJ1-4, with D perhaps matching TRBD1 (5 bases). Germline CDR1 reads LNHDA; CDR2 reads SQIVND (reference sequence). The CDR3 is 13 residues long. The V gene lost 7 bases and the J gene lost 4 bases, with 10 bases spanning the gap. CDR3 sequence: CASTQGLNEKLFF. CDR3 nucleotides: TGTGCCAGTACCCAGGGCCTTAATGAAAAACTGTTTTTT.

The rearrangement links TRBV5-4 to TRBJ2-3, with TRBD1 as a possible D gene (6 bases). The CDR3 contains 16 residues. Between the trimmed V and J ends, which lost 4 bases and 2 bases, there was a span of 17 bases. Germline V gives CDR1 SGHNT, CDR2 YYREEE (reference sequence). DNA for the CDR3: TGTGCCAGCAGCCCCGTGACAGGCTCCCCCACAGATACGCAGTATTTT. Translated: CASSPVTGSPTDTQYF.

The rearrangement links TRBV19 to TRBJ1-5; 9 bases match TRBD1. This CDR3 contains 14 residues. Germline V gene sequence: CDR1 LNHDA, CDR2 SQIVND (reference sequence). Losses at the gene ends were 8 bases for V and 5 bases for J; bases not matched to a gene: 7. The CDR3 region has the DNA TGTGCCAGTTGCCCGGGACAGGGATATCAGCCCCAGCATTTT. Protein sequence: CASCPGQGYQPQHF.

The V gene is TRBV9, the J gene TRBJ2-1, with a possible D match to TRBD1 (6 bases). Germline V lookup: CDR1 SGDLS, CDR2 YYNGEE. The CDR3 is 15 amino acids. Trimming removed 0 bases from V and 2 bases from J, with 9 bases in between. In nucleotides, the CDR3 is TGTGCCAGCAGCGTAGGACAGGCGGCCTACAATGAGCAGTTCTTC. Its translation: CASSVGQAAYNEQFF.

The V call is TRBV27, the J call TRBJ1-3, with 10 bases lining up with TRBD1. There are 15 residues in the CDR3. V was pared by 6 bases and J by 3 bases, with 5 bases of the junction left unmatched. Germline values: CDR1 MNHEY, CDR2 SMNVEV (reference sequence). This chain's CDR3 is CASRAGTGVGNTIYF. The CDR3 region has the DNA TGTGCCAGCAGAGCCGGGACAGGGGTTGGAAACACCATATATTTT.

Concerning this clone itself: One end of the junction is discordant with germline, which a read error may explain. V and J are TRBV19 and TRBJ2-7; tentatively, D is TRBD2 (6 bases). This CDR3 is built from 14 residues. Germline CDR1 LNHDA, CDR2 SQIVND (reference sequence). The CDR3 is CASRIGGASYEQYF. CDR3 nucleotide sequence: TGTGCCAGTAGGATAGGCGGGGCGTCCTACGAGCAGTACTTC.

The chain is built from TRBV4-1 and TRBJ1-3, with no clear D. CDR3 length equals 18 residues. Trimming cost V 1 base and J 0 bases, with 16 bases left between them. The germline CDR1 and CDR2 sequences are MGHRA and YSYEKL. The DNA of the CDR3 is TGCGCCAGCAGCCAAGGTGCGAGGGAGCGAACCTCTGGAAACACCATATATTTT. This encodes CASSQGARERTSGNTIYF.

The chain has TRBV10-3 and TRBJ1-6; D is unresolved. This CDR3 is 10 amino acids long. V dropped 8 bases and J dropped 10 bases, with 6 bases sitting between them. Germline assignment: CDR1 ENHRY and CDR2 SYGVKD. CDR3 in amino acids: CAILYSPLHF. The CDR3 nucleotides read TGTGCCATCCTCTACTCACCCCTCCACTTT.

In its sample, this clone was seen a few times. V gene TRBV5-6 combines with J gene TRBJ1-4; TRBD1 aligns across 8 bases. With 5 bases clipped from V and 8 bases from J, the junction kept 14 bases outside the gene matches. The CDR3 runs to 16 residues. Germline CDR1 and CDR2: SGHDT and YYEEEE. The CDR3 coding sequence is TGTGCCAGCAGACAGGGGGTCAGCCTACCACACGAAAAACTGTTTTTT. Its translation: CASRQGVSLPHEKLFF.

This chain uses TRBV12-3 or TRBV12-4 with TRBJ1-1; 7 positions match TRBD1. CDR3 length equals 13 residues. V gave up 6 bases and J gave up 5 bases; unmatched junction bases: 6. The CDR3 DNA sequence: TGTGCCAGCAGACCCAGGGGGGATACTGAAGCTTTCTTT. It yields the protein CASRPRGDTEAFF.